This passage covers 11 T cell receptor beta chains from one sample sequenced in a study of PD-1 and CTLA-4 blockade in melanoma. The protocol was immunoSEQ multiplex PCR, while the TCRdb copy is restricted to in-frame clones and leaves out a portion. The sample consists of over 25,000 clones, 70% to 90% of them appearing once. This sample comprised CD8+ T cells from peripheral blood, obtained before anti-PD-1 treatment. The receptor set was obtained from a human donor with melanoma.

V usage is TRBV9 and J usage is TRBJ2-3, with a tentative D call TRBD2 (5 bases). The germline CDR1 and CDR2 sequences are SGDLS and YYNGEE. The V end was cut by 6 bases, the J end by 4 bases, with 15 bases between. This CDR3 has 14 residues. DNA for the CDR3: TGTGCCAGCACCGAGGGCCCTTCCCCAGATACGCAGTATTTT. Protein sequence: CASTEGPSPDTQYF.

The chain has TRBV4-1 and TRBJ1-1; no clear D. The germline gives CDR1 MGHRA, CDR2 YSYEKL. CDR3 length equals 15 residues. The germline V and J ends were trimmed by 2 bases and 4 bases, with 14 bases remaining between them. The CDR3 reads CASSQRMGVPTEAFF. CDR3 coding DNA: TGCGCCAGCAGCCAAAGAATGGGCGTCCCCACTGAAGCTTTCTTT.

The V gene is TRBV10-1, the J gene TRBJ1-6, with 8 positions matching TRBD1. The CDR3 sequence is 16 residues long. Germline CDR1 WNHNN, CDR2 SYGVQD (reference sequence). V shed 7 bases and J 10 bases; nucleotides not matched to a gene: 15. CDR3 residues: CASTPDREGTRSPLHF. CDR3 coding DNA: TGCGCCAGCACCCCGGACAGGGAAGGCACTAGGTCACCCCTCCACTTT.

This chain links TRBV6-2 or TRBV6-3 with TRBJ1-5, with D uncertain. This CDR3 region has 15 residues. The germline V gene has CDR1 MNHEY and CDR2 SVGEGT. Trimming pared 2 bases from V and 1 base from J, leaving 9 bases between. The CDR3 spells CASSYMGMSNQPQHF. CDR3 nucleotide sequence: TGTGCCAGCAGTTACATGGGAATGAGCAATCAGCCCCAGCATTTT.

This clone was recorded a few times. The chain carries TRBV10-1 and TRBJ2-7; D may be TRBD1 or TRBD2 (5 bases each). The CDR3 loop spans 14 amino acids. Trimming took off 2 bases at V and 1 base at J, with 9 bases between the two ends. Germline V gives CDR1 WNHNN, CDR2 SYGVQD (reference sequence). The chain's CDR3 is CASSEGGSSYEQYF. The CDR3 DNA reads TGCGCCAGCAGTGAGGGGGGATCGTCCTACGAGCAGTACTTC.

This chain links TRBV2 with TRBJ1-1; D unclear. Germline CDR1 is SNHLY and CDR2 is FYNNEI. The CDR3 length is 9 residues. CDR3 sequence reads: CCWNTEAFF. The CDR3 nucleotides read TGTTGTTGGAACACTGAAGCTTTCTTT.

This sequence joins TRBV6-5 and TRBJ1-6, with 9 bases matching TRBD1. V lost 4 bases, J lost 7 bases, and 2 bases stayed unmatched. The CDR3 is made up of 14 amino acids. The germline V gene has CDR1 MNHEY and CDR2 SVGAGI. CDR3: CASSFGQGNSPLHF. DNA of the CDR3: TGTGCCAGCAGTTTCGGACAGGGGAATTCACCCCTCCACTTT.

The chain joins TRBV27 to TRBJ1-5; TRBD1 is a possible D gene (5 bases). Germline V gene lookup returns CDR1 MNHEY and CDR2 SMNVEV (reference sequence). This CDR3 is 14 amino acids long. Trimming cost V 11 bases and J 2 bases, with 16 bases left between them. The DNA of the CDR3 is TGTGCCGCCGGGGGAGGGTGGGGCAATCAGCCCCAGCATTTT. Translation gives CAAGGGWGNQPQHF.

This chain connects TRBV5-1 to TRBJ2-3; possible D gene TRBD1, 6 bases. V lost 0 bases to trimming and J lost 5 bases, with 19 bases between them. The CDR3 extends over 17 amino acids. Germline V lookup: CDR1 SGHRS, CDR2 YFSETQ. The chain's CDR3 is CASSLVGWTDVRDTQYF. The CDR3 DNA follows: TGCGCCAGCAGCTTGGTTGGGTGGACAGACGTTCGAGATACGCAGTATTTT.

The rearrangement links TRBV7-9 to TRBJ2-1; 8 bases fit TRBD1. V shed 5 bases, J shed 6 bases, and the junction held 9 bases outside the gene matches. The germline V gene encodes CDR1 SEHNR and CDR2 FQNEAQ (reference sequence). The CDR3 spans 15 residues. CDR3 sequence (DNA): TGTGCCAGCAGCATGAACAGGGGGATAATCAATGAGCAGTTCTTC. It translates to CASSMNRGIINEQFF.

The V gene is TRBV25-1, the J gene TRBJ1-5, with a tentative D call TRBD1 (6 bases). Germline V gene lookup returns CDR1 MGHDK and CDR2 SYGVNS. The CDR3 spans 14 residues. V was pared by 1 base and J by 7 bases, with 11 bases between. The CDR3: CASSESTGYQPQHF. DNA of the CDR3: TGTGCCAGCAGTGAATCTACAGGGTACCAGCCCCAGCATTTT.